This TCR beta chain was observed in a study of cytomegalovirus exposure and HLA in healthy donors. A word on this clone: What it recognizes is unknown.

General study points: Cytomegalovirus status was reportedly diagnosed by the classifier with high specificity and sensitivity. Solely CMV serostatus was available to characterize immune exposure.

The PCR contained 60 Vbeta and 13 Jbeta primers. Sequenced by immunoSEQ multiplex PCR; TCRdb stores in-frame clones only, minus some. The ten most abundant clones cover roughly 4% of a sample with roughly 60,000 clones. Trimming shortened V by 5 bases and J by 1 base, and 11 bases separated the two germline ends. This CDR3 region has 14 residues. CDR1 SGHAT and CDR2 FQNNGV come from the germline V gene. Material for sequencing was PBMCs. The chain has TRBV11-2 and TRBJ1-1; no clear D. The TCR originated in a woman aged 18-35 years in good health and CMV-seronegative. The CDR3 DNA reads as TGTGCCAGCAGCCCGCGGACTGGGAACACTGAAGCTTTCTTT. It codes for CASSPRTGNTEAFF.